The rows below give T cell receptor beta chains drawn from one sample of a study of vaccination and CD4 T cells after COVID-19. One entry per CDR3 protein results from TCRdb running MiXCR on the PCR reads. This table holds some 9,200 distinct CDR3 sequences, more than 35% found once. These receptors are not linked to any known antigen. The specimen was CD4+ T cells from blood, cultured in vitro. These receptors were taken from a human donor who had recovered from COVID-19. The CDR3 runs from the conserved cysteine through the conserved F or W. The order of the fields is CDR3 protein, CDR3 DNA, V gene, D gene, clone size, J gene. The D gene is left open where the match is weak. Rows may omit the clone size; those that give it use once, few, many or a size class.

CDR3: CSARGDTPGAQHF
DNA: TGCAGTGCTAGGGGGGACACCCCGGGGGCCCAGCATTTT
V: TRBV20-1
D: .
size: .
J: TRBJ1-5

CDR3: CASRSWGSETDTQYF
DNA: TGTGCCAGCAGATCTTGGGGTTCGGAGACAGATACGCAGTATTTT
V: TRBV11-2
D: .
size: .
J: TRBJ2-3

CDR3: CASSLGATLGANVLTF
DNA: TGTGCCAGCAGCCTCGGGGCGACGCTGGGGGCCAACGTCCTGACTTTC
V: TRBV5-4
D: .
size: .
J: TRBJ2-6

CDR3: CASSSTGGAGYTF
DNA: TGTGCCAGCAGCTCGACAGGGGGCGCGGGCTACACCTTC
V: TRBV7-2
D: TRBD1
size: .
J: TRBJ1-2

CDR3: CAISDLGGGNSPLHF
DNA: TGTGCCATCAGTGATCTTGGGGGCGGTAATTCACCCCTCCACTTT
V: TRBV10-3
D: .
size: few
J: TRBJ1-6

CDR3: CASSLQGHNEQFF
DNA: TGTGCCAGCAGTCTACAGGGGCACAATGAGCAGTTCTTC
V: TRBV12-3/TRBV12-4
D: TRBD1
size: .
J: TRBJ2-1

CDR3: CAWSPLGGYNSPLHF
DNA: TGTGCCTGGAGCCCCCTTGGTGGGTATAATTCACCCCTCCACTTT
V: TRBV30
D: .
size: .
J: TRBJ1-6

CDR3: CAWKAGSVNTEAFF
DNA: TGTGCCTGGAAGGCCGGTTCCGTGAACACTGAAGCTTTCTTT
V: TRBV30
D: .
size: .
J: TRBJ1-1

CDR3: CASSSWDRREQYF
DNA: TGTGCCAGCAGCTCATGGGACAGGAGGGAGCAGTACTTC
V: TRBV7-6
D: TRBD1
size: few
J: TRBJ2-7

CDR3: CASRGTTGTQYF
DNA: TGTGCCAGCAGGGGGACTACCGGGACCCAGTACTTC
V: TRBV6-1
D: TRBD2
size: .
J: TRBJ2-5

CDR3: CASSTDRSNQPQHF
DNA: TGTGCCAGTAGTACTGACAGGAGCAATCAGCCCCAGCATTTT
V: TRBV19
D: .
size: few
J: TRBJ1-5

CDR3: CASSLFLYGYTF
DNA: TGTGCCAGCAGTTTATTTTTATATGGCTACACCTTC
V: TRBV12-3/TRBV12-4
D: .
size: once
J: TRBJ1-2

CDR3: CASRLQGGAAFF
DNA: TGTGCCAGCAGACTGCAGGGTGGGGCAGCTTTCTTT
V: TRBV27
D: .
size: few
J: TRBJ1-1

CDR3: CASGLVVARTGVTDTQYF
DNA: TGTGCTAGTGGTTTGGTGGTGGCAAGGACAGGGGTCACAGATACGCAGTATTTT
V: TRBV12-5
D: TRBD1
size: .
J: TRBJ2-3

CDR3: CASSFPGGAGELFF
DNA: TGTGCCAGCAGCTTCCCGGGGGGGGCCGGGGAGCTGTTTTTT
V: TRBV11-3
D: TRBD2
size: .
J: TRBJ2-2

CDR3: CASSEGLDYYYEQYF
DNA: TGTGCCAGCAGCGAAGGACTAGATTATTACTACGAGCAGTACTTC
V: TRBV7-8
D: TRBD2
size: .
J: TRBJ2-7

CDR3: CAWGQVFRYNEQFF
DNA: TGTGCCTGGGGACAGGTTTTTCGCTACAATGAGCAGTTCTTC
V: TRBV30
D: TRBD1
size: few
J: TRBJ2-1

CDR3: CASDRGTFNSPLHF
DNA: TGTGCCTCCGACAGGGGCACTTTTAATTCACCCCTCCACTTT
V: TRBV30
D: TRBD1
size: .
J: TRBJ1-6

CDR3: CASSPSPSEPAYEQYF
DNA: TGTGCCAGCAGTCCCTCCCCCTCGGAACCTGCCTACGAGCAGTACTTC
V: TRBV6-1
D: .
size: .
J: TRBJ2-7

CDR3: CASSDHFRDRPFRLETQYF
DNA: TGTGCCAGCAGTGACCACTTCCGGGACCGCCCATTCCGCCTCGAGACCCAGTACTTC
V: TRBV6-1
D: .
size: .
J: TRBJ2-5

CDR3: CASSLQTNTGELFF
DNA: TGTGCCAGCAGCTTGCAGACGAACACCGGGGAGCTGTTTTTT
V: TRBV7-2
D: .
size: .
J: TRBJ2-2

CDR3: CAISVGLAVQSGGAYEQYF
DNA: TGTGCCATCAGTGTGGGACTAGCGGTTCAGAGCGGAGGAGCCTACGAGCAGTACTTC
V: TRBV10-3
D: TRBD2
size: few
J: TRBJ2-7

CDR3: CASSSTGGYGYTF
DNA: TGTGCCAGCAGCTCGACAGGGGGCTATGGCTACACCTTC
V: TRBV5-4
D: TRBD1
size: few
J: TRBJ1-2

CDR3: CASSLGRVEKLFF
DNA: TGTGCCAGCAGCCTGGGCAGGGTTGAAAAACTGTTTTTT
V: TRBV6-1
D: .
size: .
J: TRBJ1-4

CDR3: CASSWRGVLGELFF
DNA: TGTGCCAGCAGCTGGCGAGGGGTTCTCGGGGAGCTGTTTTTT
V: TRBV7-2
D: .
size: .
J: TRBJ2-2

CDR3: CATRVGRWTTHGYTF
DNA: TGTGCCACTAGGGTAGGGCGATGGACTACTCATGGCTACACCTTC
V: TRBV6-2/TRBV6-3
D: .
size: .
J: TRBJ1-2

CDR3: CASSFAGNNSPLHF
DNA: TGTGCCAGCAGTTTCGCTGGTAATAATTCACCCCTCCACTTT
V: TRBV2
D: .
size: large
J: TRBJ1-6

CDR3: CASSLENRGNSPLHF
DNA: TGTGCCAGCAGCTTAGAAAACAGGGGGAATTCACCCCTCCACTTT
V: TRBV7-2
D: TRBD1
size: few
J: TRBJ1-6

CDR3: CAISGGSEAFF
DNA: TGTGCCATCTCGGGGGGCAGCGAGGCTTTCTTT
V: TRBV10-3
D: .
size: few
J: TRBJ1-1

CDR3: CSAQRLAELRYTQYF
DNA: TGCAGTGCTCAAAGACTAGCGGAGCTGAGATACACGCAGTATTTT
V: TRBV20-1
D: TRBD2
size: .
J: TRBJ2-3

CDR3: CASSWGLTGNFGYTF
DNA: TGCGCCAGCAGCTGGGGATTGACAGGGAATTTTGGCTACACCTTC
V: TRBV5-1
D: TRBD1
size: few
J: TRBJ1-2

CDR3: CASSSQGISSYEQYF
DNA: TGTGCCAGCAGTTCGCAAGGAATTAGCTCCTACGAGCAGTACTTC
V: TRBV27
D: .
size: .
J: TRBJ2-7

CDR3: CSAREGTANSPLHF
DNA: TGCAGTGCTAGAGAAGGGACCGCTAATTCACCCCTCCACTTT
V: TRBV20-1
D: .
size: .
J: TRBJ1-6

CDR3: CASSLQGVGQPQHF
DNA: TGTGCCAGCAGCTTACAGGGGGTGGGTCAGCCCCAGCATTTT
V: TRBV5-6
D: TRBD1
size: few
J: TRBJ1-5